This T cell receptor (beta chain) came from a study of cytomegalovirus exposure and HLA in healthy donors. V was trimmed by 2 bases and J by 4 bases, leaving 12 bases between them. This CDR3 comprises 14 residues. Germline values: CDR1 SQVTM, CDR2 ANQGSEA. Study-level points and caveats: Rates of TCR association differed by HLA locus in a later analysis, with DRB1 highest and HLA-C lowest. The HLA-A and HLA-B alleles of most subjects were reportedly predicted accurately from TCR beta sequences. For presence/absence analyses, sequencing depth was assumed to be roughly uniform across donors.

This PCR relied on a set of 60 Vbeta primers and 13 Jbeta primers. Sequenced by immunoSEQ multiplex PCR; TCRdb stores in-frame clones only, minus some. Seen here are some 120,000 clones, about four fifths observed once, and the top ten hold 1.5% to 2.5%. Worth noting for this clone: Antigen unknown.

V is TRBV29-1 and J is TRBJ2-1, with a tentative D call TRBD2 (6 bases). Sequencing input: PBMCs. The origin of this receptor is a man younger than 35 in good health and CMV-seronegative. The CDR3 sequence is CSVERGLGYNEQFF. CDR3 in DNA: TGCAGCGTTGAAAGGGGACTCGGATACAATGAGCAGTTCTTC.